The 20 T cell receptor beta chains listed next were all sequenced from one sample in a study of CD8 T cells in Susac syndrome. RNA in amounts of about 0.45 to 1 ug was reverse transcribed with random hexamers. From the immunoSEQ multiplex PCR reads, TCRdb called clonotypes with MiXCR, one entry per CDR3 protein. The sample contains about 170,000 distinct CDR3 sequences, 80% to 95% of which appear only once. Specimen: CD4+ T cells from PBMCs. These receptors came from a human donor with multiple sclerosis.

This chain connects TRBV18 to TRBJ2-5; D tentatively reads TRBD1 or TRBD2 (5 bases each). This CDR3 is 17 amino acids long. Trimming stripped 3 bases from V and 0 bases from J, with 17 bases between. CDR1 and CDR2 (germline): KGHSH, LQKENI. DNA for the CDR3: TGTGCCAGCTCACCTCCCGGGACGGAATCGTACCAAGAGACCCAGTACTTC. The encoded protein is CASSPPGTESYQETQYF.

The J gene is TRBJ2-5, the V gene TRBV29-1, with TRBD2 identical over 8 bases. J lost 1 base, V lost 1 base, and 5 bases had no gene match. Per germline, CDR1 SQVTM and CDR2 ANQGSEA. The CDR3 loop spans 15 amino acids. The CDR3 here is CSVEGREALQETQYF. CDR3 coding DNA: TGCAGCGTTGAAGGGCGGGAGGCCCTCCAAGAGACCCAGTACTTC.

The CDR3 sequence: CASSLLGGTSSYEQYF. The CDR3 bases are TGTGCCAGCAGTCTCCTTGGCGGGACAAGCTCCTACGAGCAGTACTTC. The chain employs TRBV12-3 or TRBV12-4 and TRBJ2-7; D is perhaps TRBD1 or TRBD2 (6 bases each). Trimming stripped 5 bases from V and 0 bases from J, with 17 bases between. This CDR3 has 16 amino acids.

This clonotype has only one observation. V and J are TRBV29-1 and TRBJ1-2; perhaps TRBD1 as D (6 bases). Germline V gene sequence: CDR1 SQVTM, CDR2 ANQGSEA. This CDR3 has 13 amino acids. Trimming took off 1 base at V and 5 bases at J, with 11 bases between the two ends. CDR3 sequence (DNA): TGCAGCGTTGAAGTCCAGGGGCAGTATGGCTACACCTTC. This codes for CSVEVQGQYGYTF.

This chain uses TRBV7-3 with TRBJ2-5; D gene unclear. The germline V gene has CDR1 SGHTA and CDR2 FQGTGA. CDR3 length: 13 residues. The ends were cut back, 1 base at V and 1 base at J, with 4 bases in the middle. CDR3 coding DNA: TGTGCCAGCAGCTTAAACAGCCAAGAGACCCAGTACTTC. Its protein product is CASSLNSQETQYF. The full variable domain, completed using reference TRBV7-3 and TRBJ2-5, is GAGVSQTPSNKVTEKGKYVELRCDPISGHTALYWYRQSLGQGPEFLIYFQGTGAADDSGLPNDRFFAVRPEGSVSTLKIQRTERGDSAVYLCASSLNSQETQYFGPGTRLLVL.

The chain uses TRBV2 and TRBJ1-3, with D tentatively TRBD1 (5 bases). Trimming stripped 5 bases from V and 4 bases from J, with 15 bases between. Germline assignment: CDR1 SNHLY and CDR2 FYNNEI. The CDR3 has 15 amino acids. The chain's CDR3 is CASSRTETAGNTIYF. The CDR3 DNA is TGTGCCAGCAGTCGGACCGAGACAGCGGGAAACACCATATATTTT.

The CDR3 coding sequence is TGTGCCTGGAGGGGCAGCGTCTATGGCTACACCTTC. Its protein product is CAWRGSVYGYTF. The chain couples TRBV30 to TRBJ1-2; D gene uncertain. The germline CDR1 and CDR2 sequences are GTSNPN and SVGIG (reference sequence). The CDR3 has 12 amino acids. V dropped 3 bases and J dropped 4 bases, with 9 bases sitting between them.

The rearrangement uses TRBV2 and TRBJ2-2; D gene ambiguous. Between the trimmed V and J ends, which lost 4 bases and 1 base, there was a span of 13 bases. CDR3 size: 16 residues. Germline V CDR1 and CDR2: SNHLY, FYNNEI. CDR3 loop: CASSAYKSMNTGELFF. The CDR3 DNA follows: TGTGCCAGCAGTGCTTACAAATCTATGAACACCGGGGAGCTGTTTTTT. The whole variable domain, filled in from reference TRBV2 and TRBJ2-2, reads EPEVTQTPSHQVTQMGQEVILRCVPISNHLYFYWYRQILGQKVEFLVSFYNNEISEKSEIFDDQFSVERPDGSNFTLKIRSTKLEDSAMYFCASSAYKSMNTGELFFGEGSRLTVL.

The chain combines TRBV5-1 with TRBJ1-2; weak D call: TRBD1 (5 bases). Germline-derived CDR1 and CDR2 are SGHRS and YFSETQ. CDR3 length: 13 residues. Trimming left V 5 bases short and J 6 bases short, with 14 bases between. The CDR3 spells CASRRIGDDGYTF. The CDR3 region has the DNA TGCGCCAGCAGAAGGATTGGGGACGATGGCTACACCTTC. The full variable domain, in which reference TRBV5-1 and TRBJ1-2 provide the parts outside the CDR3, is KAGVTQTPRYLIKTRGQQVTLSCSPISGHRSVSWYQQTPGQGLQFLFEYFSETQRNKGNFPGRFSGRQFSNSRSEMNVSTLELGDSALYLCASRRIGDDGYTFGSGTRLTVV.

The chain recombines TRBV4-1 with TRBJ2-5; D possibly uses TRBD1 or TRBD2 (5 bases each). In germline, CDR1 is MGHRA, CDR2 YSYEKL. Trimming took 0 bases from V and 2 from J, leaving 13 bases between them. The CDR3 contains 16 residues. CDR3: CASSQDWDPGQETQYF. The CDR3 DNA reads as TGCGCCAGCAGCCAAGATTGGGACCCAGGGCAAGAGACCCAGTACTTC.

The chain combines TRBV11-2 with TRBJ2-1; no reliable D call. This CDR3 has 13 amino acids. Trimming pared 1 base from V and 4 bases from J, leaving 5 bases between. The V gene's germline CDR1 is SGHAT and CDR2 FQNNGV. The CDR3 DNA is TGTGCCAGCAGCTTAGGCCGTTACAATGAGCAGTTCTTC. Amino acids: CASSLGRYNEQFF.

The V gene is TRBV9, the J gene TRBJ1-2, with TRBD1 matching 8 bases. CDR1 is SGDLS, CDR2 YYNGEE, per germline. The CDR3 is 12 amino acids. The CDR3 DNA reads as TGTGCAGATGCTCAGGGGGCGTGTGGCTACACCTTC. As protein: CADAQGACGYTF.

J is TRBJ1-2 and V is TRBV30; TRBD1 matches 9 bases. J gave up 4 bases and V 3 bases, and 6 bases lay outside the gene matches. This CDR3 spans 14 amino acids. CDR1 is GTSNPN and CDR2 is SVGIG in the germline V gene (reference sequence). The CDR3 protein is CAWRTTGGGYGYTF. The DNA of the CDR3 is TGTGCCTGGAGAACGACAGGGGGAGGCTATGGCTACACCTTC.

In its sample, this clonotype was seen a few times. This chain joins TRBV4-3 and TRBJ2-7; D unclear. The germline V and J ends were trimmed by 0 bases and 2 bases, with 14 bases remaining between them. Per germline, CDR1 LGHNA and CDR2 YSLEER. The CDR3 length is 16 residues. The CDR3 sequence is CASSQDRSAQPYEQYF. CDR3 nucleotide sequence: TGCGCCAGCAGCCAAGATCGGAGCGCCCAACCCTACGAGCAGTACTTC.

This clonotype has just one count. J is TRBJ2-3 and V is TRBV19; TRBD2 matches at 9 bases. Germline V gene sequence: CDR1 LNHDA, CDR2 SQIVND (reference sequence). V lost 5 bases to trimming and J lost 0 bases; unmatched junction nucleotides: 6. The CDR3 is 16 amino acids. The CDR3 DNA reads as TGTGCCAGTAGTTGGCGGGGGGGCACTAGCACAGATACGCAGTATTTT. The encoded protein is CASSWRGGTSTDTQYF.

The V gene is TRBV18, the J gene TRBJ1-5; D unclear. CDR3 length: 15 amino acids. Germline CDR1 and CDR2: KGHSH and LQKENI. Trimming took off 0 bases at V and 7 bases at J, with 13 bases between the two ends. The CDR3 coding sequence is TGTGCCAGCTCACCACCGGGATCCTTAGGCCAGCCCCAGCATTTT. Translated, it gives CASSPPGSLGQPQHF. The whole variable domain, filled in from reference TRBV18 and TRBJ1-5, reads NAGVMQNPRHLVRRRGQEARLRCSPMKGHSHVYWYRQLPEEGLKFMVYLQKENIIDESGMPKERFSAEFPKEGPSILRIQQVVRGDSAAYFCASSPPGSLGQPQHFGDGTRLSIL.

V gene TRBV5-1 combines with J gene TRBJ2-5; 10 bases are shared with TRBD1. V lost 1 base, J lost 4 bases, and 10 bases stayed unmatched. The CDR3 length is 17 residues. Per germline, CDR1 SGHRS and CDR2 YFSETQ. CDR3 region: CASSLTPGTGVGETQYF. The CDR3 DNA follows: TGCGCCAGCAGCTTGACCCCCGGGACAGGGGTAGGAGAGACCCAGTACTTC.

This chain links TRBV3-1 with TRBJ1-1; 7 positions agree with TRBD1. J was trimmed by 11 bases and V by 4 bases; bases with no gene match: 10. This CDR3 contains 13 residues. CDR1 is LGHDT, CDR2 YNNKEL, per germline (reference sequence). The CDR3 region has the DNA TGTGCCAGCAGCCTAAAGACAGGGATCGGTGCTTTCTTT. Its protein is CASSLKTGIGAFF.

V gene TRBV3-1 combines with J gene TRBJ2-5; possibly TRBD1 for D (6 bases). Trimming pared 3 bases from V and 5 bases from J, leaving 13 bases between. This CDR3 contains 14 residues. The germline V gene encodes CDR1 LGHDT and CDR2 YNNKEL (reference sequence). This CDR3 reads CASSQGHPGETQYF. The CDR3 DNA follows: TGTGCCAGCAGCCAGGGACACCCAGGGGAGACCCAGTACTTC.

The J gene is TRBJ1-1, the V gene TRBV12-3 or TRBV12-4; D may be TRBD1 (5 bases). Trimming left V 8 bases short and J 1 base short, with 11 bases between. The CDR3 has 13 amino acids. This CDR3 is CASAWTRNTEAFF. The CDR3 DNA reads TGTGCCAGCGCGTGGACAAGGAACACTGAAGCTTTCTTT.